Shown below are 18 T cell receptor beta chains from a single sample sequenced in a study of breast tumors, draining lymph nodes, adjacent tissues. MiXCR, run by TCRdb on the multiplex PCR reads, gives a single entry per CDR3 protein. The sample consists of about 200,000 distinct CDR3 sequences, over 25% of them appearing once. Samples came from axillary lymph nodes draining the breast cancer. Sequenced sample: axillary lymph node tissue. All receptors derive from a female donor with breast cancer. Some clones in this sample may be carry-over from other donors' samples.

The gene calls are TRBV6-2 or TRBV6-3 and TRBJ2-1; D is unclear. The germline V gene has CDR1 MNHEY and CDR2 SVGEGT. V dropped 5 bases and J dropped 0 bases, with 17 bases sitting between them. This CDR3 is 17 amino acids long. This chain's CDR3 is CASSHPGAPSSYNEQFF. The CDR3 DNA is TGTGCCAGCAGTCACCCCGGAGCGCCCAGCTCCTACAATGAGCAGTTCTTC.

This clonotype occurred many times. The V gene is TRBV19, the J gene TRBJ2-2; TRBD2 is a possible D gene (5 bases). The V gene's germline CDR1 is LNHDA and CDR2 SQIVND (reference sequence). The V end lost 8 bases, the J end lost 7 bases, and 20 bases lay between the germline ends. The CDR3 runs 15 residues. The CDR3 DNA reads TGTGCCAGTTCTCCCCGGGGTCCGTTCGGCGGGGAGCTGTTTTTT. Residues: CASSPRGPFGGELFF.

With regard to this clonotype: Mismatch with germline at one junction end may stem from a read error. This sequence joins TRBV15 and TRBJ1-4, with a weak D call TRBD1 (5 bases). The CDR3 contains 18 residues. CDR1 is LNHNV, CDR2 YYDKDF, per germline (reference sequence). The CDR3 here is CAASGHLDSPATNEKLFF. CDR3 sequence (DNA): TGTGCCGCCAGCGGTCACCTAGACAGCCCCGCAACTAATGAAAAACTGTTTTTC.

The table lists this clonotype with a few counts. This may arise from a read error, as a much more abundant clone is one base away. The rearrangement links TRBV7-2 to TRBJ2-3; 8 bases agree with TRBD2. The CDR3 covers 15 residues. The ends lost 8 bases at V and 2 bases at J; junction bases unmatched: 9. The germline gives CDR1 SGHTA, CDR2 FQGNSA. The CDR3 sequence is CASGHSGTFTDTQYF. CDR3 in DNA: TGTGCCAGCGGCCATAGCGGGACTTTCACAGATACGCAGTATTTT. The full variable domain, completed using reference TRBV7-2 and TRBJ2-3, is GAGVSQSPSNKVTEKGKDVELRCDPISGHTALYWYRQSLGQGLEFLIYFQGNSAPDKSGLPSDRFSAERTGGSVSTLTIQRTQQEDSAVYLCASGHSGTFTDTQYFGPGTRLTVL.

The chain combines TRBV11-2 with TRBJ2-1, with D perhaps being TRBD1 or TRBD2 (5 bases each). The CDR3 contains 13 residues. Trimming took off 4 bases at V and 9 bases at J, with 13 bases between the two ends. Looked up from germline, CDR1 is SGHAT and CDR2 is FQNNGV. The CDR3 region has the DNA TGTGCCAGCAGCTGGGGACGGAACACTGAGCAGTTCTTC. Its translation: CASSWGRNTEQFF. The whole variable domain, filled in from reference TRBV11-2 and TRBJ2-1, reads EAGVAQSPRYKIIEKRQSVAFWCNPISGHATLYWYQQILGQGPKLLIQFQNNGVVDDSQLPKDRFSAERLKGVDSTLKIQPAKLEDSAVYLCASSWGRNTEQFFGPGTRLTVL.

This clonotype was picked up many times. This chain links TRBV20-1 with TRBJ2-7; 12 nucleotides agree with TRBD1. With V trimmed by 2 bases and J by 2 bases, 4 bases remained unmatched. CDR1 and CDR2 from the germline V gene are DFQATT and SNEGSKA (reference sequence). The CDR3 is 15 amino acids. The DNA of the CDR3 is TGCAGTGCTAGACCCGGGACAGGGGGCCCCTACGAGCAGTACTTC. Amino acid sequence: CSARPGTGGPYEQYF.

The chain carries TRBV5-6 and TRBJ2-2, with D perhaps matching TRBD1 (6 bases). The CDR3 runs 16 residues. Between the trimmed V and J ends, which lost 2 bases and 6 bases, there was a span of 17 bases. In germline, CDR1 is SGHDT, CDR2 YYEEEE. CDR3 region: CASSLQRDNGPGELFF. DNA for the CDR3: TGTGCCAGCAGCTTACAACGGGACAACGGACCCGGGGAGCTGTTTTTT.

The chain is built from TRBV29-1 and TRBJ1-2; perhaps TRBD1 as D (6 bases). The CDR3 sequence is 11 residues long. Germline CDR1 and CDR2: SQVTM and ANQGSEA. The V and J ends lost 5 bases and 3 bases respectively, with 7 bases between them. CDR3 region: CSVSGDYGYTF. The CDR3 nucleotides are TGCAGCGTTTCAGGGGACTATGGCTACACCTTC.

The V and J genes are TRBV19 and TRBJ2-1, with TRBD2 identical over 8 bases. The CDR3 runs to 14 residues. V trimming: 4 bases; J trimming: 6 bases; junction bases outside the gene matches: 5. CDR1 and CDR2 (germline): LNHDA, SQIVND (reference sequence). The CDR3 here is CASSTRGTSNEQFF. The CDR3 DNA reads TGTGCCAGTAGTACCCGCGGGACTAGCAATGAGCAGTTCTTC. The complete variable domain, with remaining parts taken from reference TRBV19 and TRBJ2-1, reads DGGITQSPKYLFRKEGQNVTLSCEQNLNHDAMYWYRQDPGQGLRLIYYSQIVNDFQKGDIAEGYSVSREKKESFPLTVTSAQKNPTAFYLCASSTRGTSNEQFFGPGTRLTVL.

The genes are TRBV4-1 and TRBJ1-5; 9 bases align to TRBD1. Germline V gene lookup returns CDR1 MGHRA and CDR2 YSYEKL. The CDR3 is 16 amino acids. With V trimmed by 1 base and J by 5 bases, 6 bases remained unmatched. The CDR3 sequence: CASSQVATGGDQPQHF. The CDR3 bases are TGCGCCAGCAGCCAAGTCGCGACAGGGGGAGATCAGCCCCAGCATTTT.

In this sample, this clonotype turned up many times. This chain joins TRBV2 and TRBJ2-7; weak D call: TRBD1 (6 bases). The V and J ends lost 2 bases and 6 bases respectively, with 14 bases between them. CDR1 is SNHLY and CDR2 is FYNNEI in the germline V gene. The CDR3 has 14 residues. The CDR3: CASSETRTVIEQYF. Here the CDR3 DNA reads TGTGCCAGCAGTGAAACCCGGACAGTCATCGAGCAGTACTTC.

This clonotype was seen ten or more times. V and J are TRBV7-2 and TRBJ2-1, with 11 bases aligning to TRBD1. This CDR3 has 15 amino acids. Germline lookup yields CDR1 SGHTA and CDR2 FQGNSA. With 4 bases clipped from V and 8 bases from J, the junction kept 7 bases outside the gene matches. The CDR3 bases are TGTGCCAGCAGCTCACGGACAGGGGGCTATGATGAGCAGTTCTTC. Its protein is CASSSRTGGYDEQFF.

The rearrangement joins TRBV6-6 to TRBJ2-1; D is tentatively TRBD1 or TRBD2 (5 bases each). The germline V and J ends were trimmed by 5 bases and 2 bases, with 13 bases remaining between them. CDR3 length equals 15 residues. Germline V gene data show CDR1 as MNHNY and CDR2 as SVGAGI (reference sequence). CDR3 protein: CASSHGATTYNEQFF. CDR3 DNA sequence: TGTGCCAGCAGTCACGGGGCTACCACCTACAATGAGCAGTTCTTC.

With respect to this clonotype: At one end, the junction sequence differs from germline, possibly due to a read error. The chain carries TRBV6-1 and TRBJ1-2; possible D gene TRBD1, 6 bases. Per germline, CDR1 MNHNS and CDR2 SASEGT. The CDR3 totals 15 residues. CDR3: CASSSTGRGDYGCTF. As DNA, the CDR3 is TGTGCCAGCAGTAGTACAGGGAGGGGGGACTATGGCTGCACCTTC.

This clonotype was counted only a few times. One end of the junction varies from germline; a read error may be responsible. V usage is TRBV7-2 and J usage is TRBJ2-1; 13 nucleotides align to TRBD2. There are 15 residues in the CDR3. CDR1 SGHTA and CDR2 FQGNSA come from the germline V gene. CDR3 DNA: TGTGCCAGCAGCTCGGGACTAGCGGGATACAATGAGCAGCTCTTC. It is translated as CASSSGLAGYNEQLF. The whole variable domain, filled in from reference TRBV7-2 and TRBJ2-1, reads GAGVSQSPSNKVTEKGKDVELRCDPISGHTALYWYRQSLGQGLEFLIYFQGNSAPDKSGLPSDRFSAERTGGSVSTLTIQRTQQEDSAVYLCASSSGLAGYNEQLFGPGTRLTVL.

The rearrangement uses TRBV19 and TRBJ2-7; 8 bases map to TRBD2. The CDR3 runs 13 residues. In germline, CDR1 is LNHDA, CDR2 SQIVND (reference sequence). The CDR3, as DNA: TGTGCGACCGGGCCAGCGGGAGCCTACGAGCAGTACTTC. Amino acids: CATGPAGAYEQYF.

Many counts were recorded for this clonotype. The chain joins TRBV5-8 to TRBJ2-7; maybe TRBD2 (6 bases). Germline V gives CDR1 SGHTS, CDR2 YDEGEE. The CDR3 extends over 15 amino acids. The germline V and J ends were trimmed by 5 bases and 3 bases, with 18 bases remaining between them. CDR3 nucleotide sequence: TGTGCCAGCAGATCGCGGGATCCCGGCTACTACGAGCAGTACTTC. Translation gives CASRSRDPGYYEQYF.

This clonotype was found many times. The V and J genes are TRBV19 and TRBJ1-4, with no clear D. The CDR3 covers 14 residues. CDR1 and CDR2 (germline): LNHDA, SQIVND (reference sequence). Trimming pared 4 bases from V and 0 bases from J, leaving 6 bases between. The CDR3 region has the DNA TGTGCCAGTAGTACCGGGACAACTAATGAAAAACTGTTTTTT. Translation gives CASSTGTTNEKLFF.